These 17 T cell receptor beta chains originate from one sample sequenced in a study of beta chain features in type 1 diabetes. Study-level results: Among all four CD4+ subsets, Type 1 diabetes patients had TCRB CDR3s that were moderately but significantly shorter.

Their specific antigens are unknown. Expressed TCRB transcripts were sequenced because the isolated RNA had all been reverse transcribed beforehand. Profiling relied on immunoSEQ multiplex PCR, and the TCRdb table lists in-frame clones only, not all of them. The data show hundreds of thousands of clones, 13% seen once. Sequenced sample: naive CD4+ T cells from blood. The receptors were gathered from a young man with type 1 diabetes.

This clone was detected a few times. The V call is TRBV19, the J call TRBJ1-2, with D hard to call. V dropped 7 bases and J dropped 2 bases, with 8 bases sitting between them. Germline V CDR1 and CDR2: LNHDA, SQIVND (reference sequence). CDR3 size: 12 residues. This CDR3 is CASNVRNYGYTF. The CDR3 nucleotides are TGTGCCAGTAACGTCAGAAACTATGGCTACACCTTC.

This rearrangement joins TRBV5-8 to TRBJ2-7; D uncertain. This CDR3 region has 15 residues. V was pared by 1 base and J by 2 bases, with 13 bases between. CDR1 is SGHTS and CDR2 is YDEGEE in the germline V gene. The CDR3 sequence: CASSLLAATTYEQYF. CDR3 DNA: TGTGCCAGCAGCTTGTTGGCAGCGACGACCTACGAGCAGTACTTC.

This clone was observed a handful of times. The rearrangement uses TRBV30 and TRBJ1-1; D might be TRBD1 (5 bases). The germline V gene has CDR1 GTSNPN and CDR2 SVGIG (reference sequence). Trimming cost V 5 bases and J 2 bases, with 9 bases left between them. The CDR3 is 12 amino acids. The CDR3, as DNA: TGTGCCTGGGACCAGGGTAACACTGAAGCTTTCTTT. As protein: CAWDQGNTEAFF.

This clone was counted between two and nine times. The same CDR3 arises from other DNA sequences in this sample as well. The rearrangement uses TRBV7-9 and TRBJ1-1; 8 bases line up with TRBD1. Germline assignment: CDR1 SEHNR and CDR2 FQNEAQ (reference sequence). J lost 1 base, V lost 3 bases, and 4 bases had no gene match. CDR3 length equals 15 residues. CDR3 in amino acids: CASSFSGTGNTEAFF. The CDR3 region has the DNA TGTGCCAGCAGCTTTTCAGGGACAGGGAACACTGAAGCTTTCTTT.

CDR3 amino acids: CASSPVGWYEQYF. DNA for the CDR3: TGTGCCAGCAGCCCCGTAGGGTGGTACGAGCAGTACTTC. The J gene is TRBJ2-7, the V gene TRBV28; D not certain. V was clipped by 6 bases and J by 4 bases, with 13 bases between them. The CDR3 extends over 13 amino acids. The germline CDR1 and CDR2 sequences are MDHEN and SYDVKM.

The V call is TRBV9, the J call TRBJ2-3; D is possibly TRBD2 (6 bases). The CDR3 is 16 amino acids. The germline V gene encodes CDR1 SGDLS and CDR2 YYNGEE. V was shortened by 0 bases and J by 1 base, with 12 bases between the two germline ends. The CDR3 reads CASSVGSGAGTDTQYF. DNA for the CDR3: TGTGCCAGCAGCGTAGGTTCGGGAGCAGGCACAGATACGCAGTATTTT.

The chain uses TRBV6-1 and TRBJ1-6; D is unclear. Germline lookup yields CDR1 MNHNS and CDR2 SASEGT. V lost 6 bases and J 8 bases, leaving 11 bases between the germline ends. The CDR3 covers 13 residues. Written as DNA, the CDR3 is TGTGCCAGCAGACCTGGGAGGGATTCACCCCTCCACTTT. The encoded protein is CASRPGRDSPLHF.

This clone was counted a few times. The chain recombines TRBV19 with TRBJ2-7; no reliable D call. CDR3 length: 15 residues. Per germline, CDR1 LNHDA and CDR2 SQIVND (reference sequence). Deletions cut 5 bases from V and 2 bases from J, with 16 bases between. The CDR3 DNA follows: TGTGCCAGTAGTCACGAACACCTACTCCCCTACGAGCAGTACTTC. Amino acids: CASSHEHLLPYEQYF.

This clone was seen a handful of times. The rearrangement joins TRBV19 to TRBJ2-5; D not certain. Germline V gene data show CDR1 as LNHDA and CDR2 as SQIVND (reference sequence). The CDR3 contains 11 residues. Trimming took 8 bases from V and 5 from J, leaving 9 bases between them. The CDR3 here is CASGVRETQYF. Written as DNA, the CDR3 is TGTGCCAGTGGAGTGCGGGAGACCCAGTACTTC.

This clone was observed a handful of times. The identical CDR3 is also encoded by other nucleotide sequences in the sample. The V call is TRBV29-1, the J call TRBJ2-3; 11 positions agree with TRBD2. After removal of 4 bases from V and 2 bases from J, the junction contained 2 bases not matched to a gene. Germline-derived CDR1 and CDR2 are SQVTM and ANQGSEA. The CDR3 extends over 14 amino acids. The CDR3 protein is CSVGSGGATDTQYF. CDR3 in DNA: TGCAGCGTTGGTAGCGGGGGGGCCACAGATACGCAGTATTTT.

In this sample, this clone turned up a few times. V is TRBV28 and J is TRBJ2-3; D is possibly TRBD1 (6 bases). CDR1 is MDHEN, CDR2 SYDVKM, per germline. V lost 1 base and J 1 base, leaving 18 bases between the germline ends. CDR3 length equals 18 residues. CDR3 nucleotide sequence: TGTGCCAGCAGTTTATCTTGGGCGAGGGGGACGGGCACAGATACGCAGTATTTT. Amino acids: CASSLSWARGTGTDTQYF.

The V call is TRBV4-1, the J call TRBJ1-4, with a possible D match to TRBD1 (5 bases). This CDR3 region has 17 residues. The V and J ends lost 0 bases and 4 bases respectively, with 15 bases between them. CDR1 is MGHRA, CDR2 YSYEKL, per germline. This CDR3 is CASSQDLRGRNNEKLFF. CDR3 in DNA: TGCGCCAGCAGCCAAGATCTTAGGGGTCGGAATAATGAAAAACTGTTTTTT.

The chain links TRBV9 to TRBJ2-3, with TRBD2 matching over 9 bases. Germline V CDR1 and CDR2: SGDLS, YYNGEE. Trimming took 4 bases from V and 1 from J; bases not matched to a gene: 10. The CDR3 contains 17 residues. The DNA of the CDR3 is TGTGCCAGCAGCCTCAGGCCGGCTAGCGGGGGCACAGATACGCAGTATTTT. Translating gives CASSLRPASGGTDTQYF.

V is TRBV7-8 and J is TRBJ2-1; no firm D call. This CDR3 has 13 residues. V was clipped by 7 bases and J by 5 bases, with 12 bases between them. Germline values: CDR1 SGHVS, CDR2 FQNEAQ. DNA of the CDR3: TGTGCCAGCACTCATGTAGGCAACAATGAGCAGTTCTTC. This encodes CASTHVGNNEQFF. The complete variable domain, with remaining parts taken from reference TRBV7-8 and TRBJ2-1, reads GAGVSQSPRYKVAKRGQDVALRCDPISGHVSLFWYQQALGQGPEFLTYFQNEAQLDKSGLPSDRFFAERPEGSVSTLKIQRTQQEDSAVYLCASTHVGNNEQFFGPGTRLTVL.

CDR3 in DNA: TGTGCCAGCAGCTCGCGGGGGGCATCGGATACGCAGTATTTT. Its protein product is CASSSRGASDTQYF. The chain couples TRBV7-8 to TRBJ2-3; TRBD2 agrees at 8 bases. Per germline, CDR1 SGHVS and CDR2 FQNEAQ. Losses at the gene ends were 4 bases for V and 6 bases for J; bases not matched to a gene: 6. This CDR3 region has 14 residues.

The table lists this clone with a few counts. The rearrangement links TRBV29-1 to TRBJ2-5; D unclear. This CDR3 comprises 12 residues. The V and J ends lost 4 bases and 0 bases respectively, with 6 bases between them. Per germline, CDR1 SQVTM and CDR2 ANQGSEA. The CDR3 DNA follows: TGCAGCGTTGGACACCACCAAGAGACCCAGTACTTC. Translation: CSVGHHQETQYF.

This clone was detected a few times. The rearrangement uses TRBV6-6 and TRBJ1-6; D unclear. This CDR3 has 14 residues. The V gene's germline CDR1 is MNHNY and CDR2 SVGAGI (reference sequence). Trimming removed 6 bases at V and 5 bases at J, with 11 bases between. This chain's CDR3 is CASSRTGNNSPLHF. The CDR3 bases are TGTGCCAGCAGCCGGACGGGGAATAATTCACCCCTCCACTTT.